This T cell receptor beta chain was documented in a study of T-cell reconstitution after alpha-beta-depleted transplantation in children. Study outcomes and limitations: The high TCRbeta diversity at day 60 in some patients came from surviving recipient T cells and thymic progenitors. Several hundred graft clones that had expanded were reportedly the source of alpha-beta T cells about two months after transplant. Newly made T cells mostly supplied T-cell counts and diversity one year after transplant.

Unique molecular identifiers were incorporated into the prepared TCRbeta library. TCRdb re-derived calls from the PCR reads in MiXCR, one entry per CDR3 protein. The repertoire holds fewer than 700,000 distinct CDR3 sequences, with 20% to 25% as singletons. This clonotype was seen at least ten times. Its specificity is not known. V dropped 3 bases and J dropped 2 bases, with 8 bases sitting between them. The CDR3 has 14 amino acids. Germline CDR1 reads SNHLY; CDR2 reads FYNNEI. This specimen consisted of PBMCs, mostly from graft donor cells, obtained 360 days after TCRalphabeta/CD19-depleted stem cell transplant. The sequence was obtained from a boy under two years old who had a stem cell transplant for acute myeloid leukemia, so the T cells may come from the graft donor. The chain couples TRBV2 to TRBJ2-1, with a possible D match to TRBD2 (5 bases). CDR3 loop: CASSDWETYNEQFF. The CDR3 DNA sequence: TGTGCCAGCAGTGACTGGGAGACCTACAATGAGCAGTTCTTC.